Shown below are 22 T cell receptor beta chains from a single sample sequenced in a study of T cell responses to AZD1222 COVID-19 vaccine. TCRdb keeps only in-frame clones here, not all; method: immunoSEQ multiplex PCR. The sample includes more than 120,000 clones, roughly 90% of them seen just once. Sequences were derived from peripheral blood, sampled 28 days after the second AZD1222 dose. Every receptor here comes from an adult who received the AZD1222 COVID-19 vaccine.

The rearrangement links TRBV10-3 to TRBJ1-1, with no clear D. Trimming removed 4 bases at V and 5 bases at J, with 17 bases between. The CDR3 is 15 amino acids. Germline V lookup: CDR1 ENHRY, CDR2 SYGVKD. The CDR3 protein is CAISAATLRTTEAFF. The DNA for the CDR3 is TGTGCCATCAGTGCGGCGACACTTCGTACTACTGAAGCTTTCTTT.

V and J are TRBV7-9 and TRBJ2-7, with 14 bases fitting TRBD2. Trimming cost V 5 bases and J 3 bases; bases outside gene matches: 9. The CDR3 is 17 amino acids. Germline assignment: CDR1 SEHNR and CDR2 FQNEAQ (reference sequence). Written as DNA, the CDR3 is TGTGCCAGCAGCCAAAGGACTAGCGGGAGGCTATACTACGAGCAGTACTTC. Its translation is CASSQRTSGRLYYEQYF.

This clone was recorded only once. The chain has TRBV28 and TRBJ2-1; D remains ambiguous. V lost 5 bases to trimming and J lost 0 bases, with 11 bases between them. The CDR3 sequence is 15 residues long. Germline CDR1 MDHEN, CDR2 SYDVKM. The CDR3 loop is CASSTPDSSYNEQFF. CDR3 nucleotides: TGTGCCAGCAGTACCCCGGATAGCTCCTACAATGAGCAGTTCTTC.

The chain carries TRBV30 and TRBJ1-3, with 7 bases that match TRBD1. Germline trimming cut 2 bases from V and 3 bases from J; bases unmatched to any gene: 13. In germline, CDR1 is GTSNPN, CDR2 SVGIG (reference sequence). This CDR3 spans 17 amino acids. CDR3: CAWSSLTRGRVGNTIYF. DNA for the CDR3: TGTGCCTGGAGTAGCTTGACTAGGGGGCGCGTTGGAAACACCATATATTTT.

The chain uses TRBV6-6 and TRBJ1-1; D remains ambiguous. This CDR3 comprises 14 residues. Germline assignment: CDR1 MNHNY and CDR2 SVGAGI (reference sequence). Trimming pared 7 bases from V and 3 bases from J, leaving 15 bases between. The chain's CDR3 is CASTPPKRDTEAFF. The CDR3 DNA follows: TGTGCCAGCACCCCTCCAAAGAGGGACACTGAAGCTTTCTTT.

The chain is built from TRBV30 and TRBJ1-5; D possibly corresponds to TRBD1 (5 bases). Trimming removed 4 bases from V and 0 bases from J, with 13 bases in between. This CDR3 is 15 amino acids long. The germline gives CDR1 GTSNPN, CDR2 SVGIG (reference sequence). CDR3 coding DNA: TGTGCCTGGAACCACGGGGGATCTAGCAATCAGCCCCAGCATTTT. The encoded protein is CAWNHGGSSNQPQHF.

The V call is TRBV19, the J call TRBJ2-3, with 9 bases aligning to TRBD2. This CDR3 contains 15 residues. Germline loops: CDR1 LNHDA, CDR2 SQIVND (reference sequence). The J segment lost 5 bases and the V segment lost 3 bases, leaving 6 bases of the junction unmatched. CDR3 loop: CASSMLAGAKDTQYF. Here the CDR3 DNA reads TGTGCCAGTAGTATGTTAGCGGGAGCCAAAGATACGCAGTATTTT.

V is TRBV5-5 and J is TRBJ1-6, with 8 bases identical to TRBD1. Germline CDR1 SGHKS, CDR2 YYEKEE (reference sequence). The CDR3 is made up of 15 amino acids. V lost 4 bases and J lost 5; bases outside the gene matches: 5. In DNA form, the CDR3 reads TGTGCCAGCAGCGCGTTGACAGGGGATAATTCACCCCTCCACTTT. Translating it yields CASSALTGDNSPLHF.

This clone has a handful of counts. The CDR3 sequence: CASVLAGPYEQYF. DNA for the CDR3: TGTGCCAGCGTCCTAGCGGGACCCTACGAGCAGTACTTC. V and J are TRBV7-4 and TRBJ2-7; 9 bases are a match to TRBD2. The trim removed 8 bases at V and 2 bases at J, leaving 4 bases unmatched. From germline, CDR1 is SGHVT and CDR2 SQSDAQ. This CDR3 has 13 amino acids.

V gene TRBV3-1 (or the pseudogene TRBV3-2) combines with J gene TRBJ2-5; 10 nucleotides align to TRBD2. Germline trimming cut 2 bases from V and 4 bases from J; bases unmatched to any gene: 16. Germline V lookup: CDR1 LGHDT, CDR2 YNNKEL (reference sequence). The CDR3 has 19 amino acids. The CDR3 protein is CASSQNRLAGVGRVETQYF. DNA for the CDR3: TGTGCCAGCAGCCAAAATAGGCTAGCGGGAGTTGGCCGGGTAGAGACCCAGTACTTC.

This sequence joins TRBV24-1 and TRBJ1-2, with D uncertain. In germline, CDR1 is KGHDR, CDR2 SFDVKD. The V end was cut by 4 bases, the J end by 4 bases, with 9 bases between. This CDR3 is 13 amino acids long. The CDR3 sequence: CATSEDWGYGYTF. Here the CDR3 DNA reads TGTGCCACCAGTGAAGACTGGGGCTATGGCTACACCTTC.

The chain employs TRBV20-1 and TRBJ2-1; 13 positions agree with TRBD2. Germline CDR1 is DFQATT and CDR2 is SNEGSKA (reference sequence). Germline trimming cut 6 bases from V and 15 bases from J; bases unmatched to any gene: 17. The length of the CDR3 is 15 residues. DNA of the CDR3: TGCAGTGCAAGTCCAATAGGACTAGCGGGGGTTGAATGGTTCTTC. Encoded protein: CSASPIGLAGVEWFF.

The genes are TRBV18 and TRBJ1-4; D is unclear. Trimming took 4 bases from V and 5 from J, leaving 8 bases between them. In germline, CDR1 is KGHSH, CDR2 LQKENI. The CDR3 has 13 amino acids. Here the CDR3 reads CASSRDMNEKLFF. The CDR3 DNA reads as TGTGCCAGCTCACGCGACATGAATGAAAAACTGTTTTTT.

This clone was found once. The CDR3 DNA follows: TGTGCCATAAAGAGGGGAGACAAAGGAGGCTACACCTTC. It is translated as CAIKRGDKGGYTF. The chain recombines TRBV6-6 with TRBJ1-2; D is perhaps TRBD1 (5 bases). This CDR3 region has 13 residues. V lost 10 bases, J lost 8 bases, and 20 bases lay in between. In germline, CDR1 is MNHNY, CDR2 SVGAGI (reference sequence).

This chain connects TRBV2 to TRBJ1-5; perhaps TRBD1 as D (5 bases). CDR1 is SNHLY and CDR2 is FYNNEI in the germline V gene. This CDR3 has 15 amino acids. Trimming removed 4 bases at V and 5 bases at J, with 15 bases between. CDR3 loop: CASSAGDFGYQPQHF. DNA for the CDR3: TGTGCCAGCAGTGCGGGGGACTTCGGCTATCAGCCCCAGCATTTT.

This clone is a singleton in its sample. The chain links TRBV28 to TRBJ1-6; D may be TRBD1 (5 bases). V lost 4 bases and J 0 bases, leaving 25 bases between the germline ends. Germline CDR1 MDHEN, CDR2 SYDVKM. The CDR3 runs to 21 residues. The CDR3: CASSSPGRGVPRSSYNSPLHF. CDR3 sequence (DNA): TGTGCCAGCAGTTCGCCCGGGCGGGGGGTCCCCCGGAGCTCCTATAATTCACCCCTCCACTTT.

This clone has just one count. The chain links TRBV14 to TRBJ2-2; 7 nucleotides align to TRBD2. Germline values: CDR1 SGHDN, CDR2 FVKESK. There are 17 residues in the CDR3. Germline trimming cut 0 bases from V and 1 base from J; bases unmatched to any gene: 5. CDR3 residues: CASSQELLAENTGELFF. In DNA, the CDR3 is TGTGCCAGCAGCCAAGAACTCCTAGCGGAGAACACCGGGGAGCTGTTTTTT.

The chain combines TRBV28 with TRBJ2-7, with 7 bases aligning to TRBD1. This CDR3 contains 16 residues. The germline V gene has CDR1 MDHEN and CDR2 SYDVKM. Trimming cost V 6 bases and J 7 bases; bases outside gene matches: 18. The CDR3 nucleotides read TGTGCCAGCAGCTACGACAGGGACAGCCCCGTAGTGGAGCAGTACTTC. Its translation: CASSYDRDSPVVEQYF.

The rearrangement uses TRBV11-2 and TRBJ1-1; 8 bases match TRBD1. Trimming cost V 5 bases and J 4 bases; bases outside gene matches: 9. The CDR3 covers 15 residues. Germline CDR1 and CDR2: SGHAT and FQNNGV. CDR3: CASSHPTGDSTEAFF. In nucleotides, the CDR3 is TGTGCCAGCAGCCATCCGACAGGGGATAGCACTGAAGCTTTCTTT.

The V and J genes are TRBV5-1 and TRBJ2-5; perhaps TRBD2 as D (5 bases). This CDR3 is 15 amino acids long. Deletions cut 1 base from V and 5 bases from J, with 15 bases between. Germline V gives CDR1 SGHRS, CDR2 YFSETQ. DNA for the CDR3: TGCGCCAGCAGCTTGTTAGCAGCGAGAGGGGAGACCCAGTACTTC. Translating gives CASSLLAARGETQYF.

The genes are TRBV10-3 and TRBJ1-5; TRBD1 agrees at 7 bases. The CDR3 length is 16 residues. Germline CDR1 and CDR2: ENHRY and SYGVKD. J gave up 2 bases and V 3 bases, and 7 bases lay outside the gene matches. This CDR3 reads CAISDSGTGGNQPQHF. CDR3 sequence (DNA): TGTGCCATCAGTGACTCGGGTACAGGGGGCAATCAGCCCCAGCATTTT.

This clone was counted only a few times. This sequence joins TRBV5-4 and TRBJ2-7; D remains unclear. V lost 7 bases to trimming and J lost 0 bases, with 14 bases between them. The CDR3 totals 14 residues. Per germline, CDR1 SGHNT and CDR2 YYREEE (reference sequence). The CDR3: CASWVTGNSYEQYF. The CDR3 bases are TGTGCCAGCTGGGTGACCGGCAACTCCTACGAGCAGTACTTC.